This TCR beta chain is drawn from a study of PD-L1 blockade in urothelial cancer (dated by TCRdb to the late 2010s). Study-wide context: All patients started therapy around 2014 and received atezolizumab 1,200 mg intravenously every 3 weeks. About nine tenths of the roughly 29 patients were identified as males with urothelial cancer of bladder origin, and a prior smoking history was reported by 18 of 29 patients. Patients had an ECOG performance status of 0 or 1 and had received between 0 and 3 prior chemotherapy regimens. Blood samples were analyzed 3 weeks after the start of treatment (second dose) and 6 weeks after the start of treatment. A median of around 150,000 T cells and 85,000 or so unique TCRs was obtained from blood samples, and a median clonality of around 0.072 was observed. The study was an exploratory multi-omic analysis of somatic, immune and clinical correlates of response to PD-L1 blockade with atezolizumab in urothelial cancer. Pretreatment tumor samples, along with matched peripheral blood collected serially before and after atezolizumab treatment, underwent TCR sequencing. Durable clinical benefit was defined as a progression-free survival longer than 6 months, and TCR features were additionally tested against progression-free survival and overall survival. In the same patients, whole exome sequencing and RNA sequencing of pretreatment tumors were performed in addition to TCR sequencing. Durable clinical benefit was achieved by nine patients and was not achieved by 20 patients. Pretreatment blood TCR-seq was available for 30 or so patients, at least one posttreatment blood collection was obtained for 24 patients, and tumor TCR-seq was available for 24 patients.

In the paper's terms, the time point label means: pretreatment peripheral blood. A cohort of 25 to 30 patients with locally advanced or metastatic urothelial carcinoma, treated at Memorial Sloan Kettering on a trial protocol, was included. Peripheral blood mononuclear cells were collected from each patient pretreatment and during treatment, giving between 1 and 8 total time points per patient. The Qiagen DNeasy Blood extraction kit was used to purify genomic DNA from total PBMCs and from tumor samples. Collected pretreatment and during treatment, PBMCs were isolated and stored as previously described. To note about this clone: Its recognized antigen is unknown. One base away there is no much larger clone; base qualities are not given.

The germline V gene gives CDR1 as MNHNS and CDR2 as SASEGT. The germline V and J ends show losses of 5 bases and 7 bases respectively, and no gene match explains 11 bases of the junction. Measured from the cysteine to the phenylalanine, the CDR3 is 15 residues long. Left in the record is the CDR3 DNA by itself, 45 bases read in frame from the first base. Broad study findings and their caveats: Improved progression-free and overall survival was associated with having pretreatment peripheral blood TCR clonality below the median. Because the sample size was small (n ≈ 29) and many exploratory analyses were performed, the results are intended to be hypothesis-generating. Among patients with durable benefit, tumor-associated TCR clones showed greater expansion in peripheral blood 3 weeks after treatment started (n ≈ 20, p = 0.022).

Each PCR received spiked-in synthetic TCR analog templates so that absolute template abundance could be estimated from read counts. The immunoSEQ assay was used to amplify TCRbeta CDR3 regions from genomic DNA with bias-controlled V and J gene primers. Rearranged TCRbeta segments were sequenced at approximately 20X coverage. Regarding the original processing steps: Clustering was used to correct sequencing errors, and CDR3s were annotated against IMGT to assign V, D and J genes. Out-of-frame and stop-codon sequences were excluded, and only productive TCRbeta rearrangements were used in downstream analyses. Clonality was computed as one minus Shannon entropy normalized by the log of the number of unique productive sequences. Fisher's exact test with Benjamini-Hochberg correction, using a cutoff of adjusted p below 0.01, was how clones that differed between time points or between blood and tumor were identified. As stored in TCRdb, this immuneACCESS dataset retains in-frame rearrangements with V and J assigned. A fraction of the clones does not appear; measured against another copy, unresolved V genes explain less than half of the discrepancy, and the remainder lacks a known reason. D and trimming were read from the DNA, whereas the V and J calls and clone size are those reported in that table. This sample gives around 130,000 clones in total; around 84% of them show up just once. The top ten clones comprise 2.5% to 4% of the sample.

Sequencing was performed on PBMCs, taken around atezolizumab (anti-PD-L1) treatment. This clonotype was sampled from a man aged 50 or older with urothelial cancer. The V and J segments used are TRBV6-1 and TRBJ2-1; TRBD2 matches 7 bases in the middle. The DNA sequence follows: TGTGCCAGCAGTCCCCTCCGCGGGAGAGGTAATGAGCAGTTCTTC. This gives the protein CASSPLRGRGNEQFF.